This record concerns one TCR beta chain sequence. The CDR3 sequence is 12 residues long. Trimming took 6 bases from V and 2 from J, leaving 8 bases between them. Germline V CDR1 and CDR2: SNHLY, FYNNEI. This entry comes from a study of cytomegalovirus exposure and HLA in healthy donors. PCR was performed using 60 Vbeta and 13 Jbeta primers. Clones were sequenced by immunoSEQ multiplex PCR, and TCRdb holds only the in-frame ones, with some missing. Seen here are tens of thousands of clones, 82% observed once, and the top ten hold 2.9%. This TCR derives from a man aged 50 to 59 in good health and CMV-seronegative. The chain is built from TRBV2 and TRBJ2-7; D is possibly TRBD2 (6 bases). Sequences were obtained from PBMCs. The CDR3 reads CASRGGAYEQYF. In DNA form, the CDR3 reads TGTGCCAGCAGGGGAGGCGCCTACGAGCAGTACTTC.